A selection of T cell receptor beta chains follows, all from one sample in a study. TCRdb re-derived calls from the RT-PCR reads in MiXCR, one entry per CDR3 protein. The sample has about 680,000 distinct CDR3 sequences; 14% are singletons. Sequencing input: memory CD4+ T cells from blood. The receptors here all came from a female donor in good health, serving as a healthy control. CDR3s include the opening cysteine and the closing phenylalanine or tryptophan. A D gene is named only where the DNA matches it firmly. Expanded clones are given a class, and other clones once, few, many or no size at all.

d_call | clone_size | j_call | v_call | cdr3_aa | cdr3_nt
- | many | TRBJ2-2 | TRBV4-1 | CASSQVGNAGELFF | TGCGCCAGCAGCCAAGTCGGGAACGCCGGGGAGCTGTTTTTT
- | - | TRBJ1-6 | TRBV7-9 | CASSSRTGENSPLHF | TGTGCCAGCAGCTCCCGGACCGGGGAAAATTCACCCCTCCACTTT
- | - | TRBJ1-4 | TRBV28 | CASSSIPLGGLATNEKLFF | TGTGCCAGCAGTTCAATTCCTCTAGGGGGGCTGGCAACTAATGAAAAACTGTTTTTT
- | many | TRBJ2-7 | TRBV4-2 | CASSQDYEGEQYF | TGTGCCAGCAGCCAAGATTACGAAGGCGAGCAGTACTTC
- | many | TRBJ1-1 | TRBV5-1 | CASSGAMNTEAFF | TGCGCCAGCAGCGGAGCCATGAACACTGAAGCTTTCTTT
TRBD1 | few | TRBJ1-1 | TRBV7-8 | CASSFRDRSFEAFF | TGTGCCAGCAGCTTCCGGGACAGATCTTTTGAAGCTTTCTTT
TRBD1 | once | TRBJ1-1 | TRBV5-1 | CASISWSGQGGLEAFF | TGCGCCAGCATATCCTGGTCCGGACAGGGGGGATTGGAAGCTTTCTTT
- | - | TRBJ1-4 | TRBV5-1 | CASSPDPDNEKLFF | TGCGCCAGCAGCCCCGACCCCGATAATGAAAAACTGTTTTTT
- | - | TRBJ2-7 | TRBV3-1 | CASSRASHYEQYF | TGTGCCAGCTCGCGCGCCAGCCACTACGAGCAGTACTTC
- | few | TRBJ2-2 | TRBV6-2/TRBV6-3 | CASSLNGGELFF | TGTGCCAGCAGCCTTAACGGCGGGGAGCTGTTTTTT
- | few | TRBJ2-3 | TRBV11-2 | CASRLRQVLTDTQYF | TGTGCCAGCAGACTGCGACAGGTTCTCACAGATACGCAGTATTTT
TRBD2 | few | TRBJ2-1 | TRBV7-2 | CASSPGLAPSYNEQFF | TGTGCCAGCAGCCCGGGACTAGCGCCTTCCTACAATGAGCAGTTCTTC
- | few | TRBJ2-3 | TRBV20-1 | CSATVSLVAFAVADTQYF | TGCAGTGCTACCGTTTCCCTGGTAGCGTTTGCTGTGGCAGATACGCAGTATTTT
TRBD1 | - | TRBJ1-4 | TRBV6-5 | CASRTGTGDEKLFF | TGTGCCAGCAGAACCGGGACAGGGGACGAAAAACTGTTTTTT
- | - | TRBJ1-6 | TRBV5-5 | CASSLYQMSNSPLHF | TGTGCCAGCAGCTTGTACCAAATGTCGAATTCACCCCTCCACTTT
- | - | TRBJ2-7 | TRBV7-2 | CASSLEAARYEQYF | TGTGCCAGCAGCTTAGAGGCCGCGCGCTACGAGCAGTACTTC
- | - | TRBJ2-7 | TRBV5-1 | CASSLASFGDEQYF | TGCGCCAGCAGCTTGGCCAGCTTCGGGGACGAGCAGTACTTC
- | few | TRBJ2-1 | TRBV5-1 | CASSLGGAGIYNEQFF | TGCGCCAGCAGCTTGGGTGGGGCGGGGATATACAATGAGCAGTTCTTC
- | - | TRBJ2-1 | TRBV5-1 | CASSPWESSYNEQFF | TGCGCCAGCAGCCCATGGGAGAGCTCCTACAATGAGCAGTTCTTC
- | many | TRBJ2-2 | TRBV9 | CASSVDNTGELFF | TGTGCCAGCAGCGTAGACAACACCGGGGAGCTGTTTTTT
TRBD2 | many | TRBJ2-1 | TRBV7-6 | CASSLTAGVQFF | TGTGCCAGCAGCTTAACCGCGGGAGTTCAGTTCTTC
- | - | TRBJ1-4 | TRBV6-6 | CASSLTAQWKLFF | TGTGCCAGCAGCCTGACCGCACAGTGGAAACTGTTTTTT
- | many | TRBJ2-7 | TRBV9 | CASSVGSSYEQYF | TGTGCCAGCAGCGTGGGCAGCTCCTACGAGCAGTACTTC
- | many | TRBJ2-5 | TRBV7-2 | CASSFLDRETQYF | TGTGCCAGCAGCTTTTTAGACAGAGAGACCCAGTACTTC
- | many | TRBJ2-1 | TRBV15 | CATSRGGAEIDNEQFF | TGTGCCACCAGCAGAGGGGGGGCCGAGATCGACAATGAGCAGTTCTTC
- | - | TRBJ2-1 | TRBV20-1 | CSAPDLGNEQFF | TGCAGTGCTCCCGATCTAGGAAATGAGCAGTTCTTC
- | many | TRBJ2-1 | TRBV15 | CATSRDIEREQFF | TGTGCCACCAGCAGAGATATCGAGCGGGAGCAGTTCTTC
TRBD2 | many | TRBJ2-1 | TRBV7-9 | CASTQGGGAGGSSYNEQFF | TGTGCCAGCACCCAGGGTGGTGGAGCGGGAGGGAGCTCCTACAATGAGCAGTTCTTC
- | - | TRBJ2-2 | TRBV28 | CASSLSEWVTGELFF | TGTGCCAGCAGTTTATCGGAGTGGGTCACCGGGGAGCTGTTTTTT
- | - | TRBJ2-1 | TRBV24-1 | CATSDLLSGDLRQFF | TGTGCCACCAGTGATTTATTAAGCGGAGATCTTCGACAGTTCTTC
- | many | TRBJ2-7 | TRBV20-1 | CSARPRDSFFDEQYF | TGCAGTGCTAGACCTCGGGACTCCTTCTTTGACGAGCAGTACTTC
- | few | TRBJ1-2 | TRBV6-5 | CASSSRTENPNYGYTF | TGTGCCAGCAGTTCCCGGACGGAGAACCCTAACTATGGCTACACCTTC
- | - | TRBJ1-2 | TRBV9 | CSSSVGPLDYGYTF | TGTTCCAGCAGCGTAGGGCCCCTGGACTATGGCTACACCTTC
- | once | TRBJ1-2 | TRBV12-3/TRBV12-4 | CASSYTNPYGYTF | TGTGCCAGCAGTTACACAAACCCCTATGGCTACACCTTC
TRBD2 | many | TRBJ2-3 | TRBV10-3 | CAISPVKRLAGPDTQYF | TGTGCCATCAGCCCAGTCAAAAGACTAGCGGGACCAGATACGCAGTATTTT
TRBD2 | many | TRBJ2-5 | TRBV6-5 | CASSDRTSGRRETQYF | TGTGCCAGCAGTGACCGGACTAGCGGGAGGAGGGAGACCCAGTACTTC
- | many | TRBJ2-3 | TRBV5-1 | CASSEESGTDTQYF | TGCGCCAGCAGCGAGGAGTCGGGCACAGATACGCAGTATTTT
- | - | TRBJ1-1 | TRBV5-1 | CASSWGGDSEAFF | TGCGCCAGCAGCTGGGGAGGGGACTCTGAAGCTTTCTTT
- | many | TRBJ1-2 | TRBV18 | CASSPRTREGYTF | TGTGCCAGCTCACCACGCACGAGAGAAGGCTACACCTTC
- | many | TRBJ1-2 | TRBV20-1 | CSAATGYGYTF | TGCAGTGCTGCGACAGGCTATGGCTACACCTTC
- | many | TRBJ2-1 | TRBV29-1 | CSVEKTPGSSYNEQFF | TGCAGCGTTGAAAAGACACCGGGAAGCTCCTACAATGAGCAGTTCTTC
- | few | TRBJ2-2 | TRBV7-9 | CASSRAWLNTGELFF | TGTGCCAGCAGTAGGGCCTGGTTGAACACCGGGGAGCTGTTTTTT
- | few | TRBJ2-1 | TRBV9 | CASSVVGIYNEQFF | TGTGCCAGCAGCGTGGTTGGGATCTACAATGAGCAGTTCTTC
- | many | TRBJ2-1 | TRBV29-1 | CSVATRGSYNEQFF | TGCAGCGTGGCGACTAGGGGCTCCTACAATGAGCAGTTCTTC
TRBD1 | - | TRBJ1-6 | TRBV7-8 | CASSLVSGTGVFSPLHF | TGTGCCAGCAGCTTAGTTTCCGGGACAGGGGTATTTTCACCCCTCCACTTT
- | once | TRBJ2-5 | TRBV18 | CASSSREEETQYF | TGTGCCAGCTCGTCCAGGGAAGAGGAGACCCAGTACTTC
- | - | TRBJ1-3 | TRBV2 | CASSDGNSGNTIYF | TGTGCCAGCAGTGACGGCAACTCTGGAAACACCATATATTTT
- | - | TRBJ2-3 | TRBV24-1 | CATSDYFTGSTDTQYF | TGTGCCACCAGTGACTACTTCACGGGGAGCACAGATACGCAGTATTTT
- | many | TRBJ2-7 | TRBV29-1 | CSVATYALTYEQYF | TGCAGCGTTGCAACCTACGCGTTAACCTACGAGCAGTACTTC
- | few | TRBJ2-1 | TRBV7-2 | CASSFFGAYNEQFF | TGTGCCAGCAGCTTTTTCGGGGCCTACAATGAGCAGTTCTTC
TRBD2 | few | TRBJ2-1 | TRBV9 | CASRASGPHGEQFF | TGTGCCAGCAGGGCTAGCGGGCCCCACGGTGAGCAGTTCTTC
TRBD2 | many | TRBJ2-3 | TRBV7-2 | CASSLTSVPTDTQYF | TGTGCCAGCAGCCTGACTAGCGTACCCACAGATACGCAGTATTTT
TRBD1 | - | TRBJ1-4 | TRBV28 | CASSGTATTNEKLFF | TGTGCCAGCAGCGGGACAGCCACAACTAATGAAAAACTGTTTTTT
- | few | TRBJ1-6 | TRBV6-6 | CASSPPRIRDSYNSPLHF | TGTGCCAGCAGTCCCCCGAGGATCAGGGATTCCTATAATTCACCCCTCCACTTT
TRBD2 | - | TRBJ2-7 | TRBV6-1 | CASRTSIGSYEQYF | TGTGCCAGCAGGACTAGCATTGGGAGCTACGAGCAGTACTTC
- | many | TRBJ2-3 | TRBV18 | CASSPDGSADTQYF | TGTGCCAGCTCACCAGACGGGAGCGCAGATACGCAGTATTTT
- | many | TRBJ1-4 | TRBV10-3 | CAISESGSEKLFF | TGTGCCATCAGTGAGTCTGGGAGTGAAAAACTGTTTTTT
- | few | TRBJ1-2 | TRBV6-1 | CASSVWTDFYGYTF | TGTGCCAGCAGTGTATGGACAGACTTCTATGGCTACACCTTC
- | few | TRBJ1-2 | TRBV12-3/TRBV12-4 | CASSLRSFNYGYTF | TGTGCCAGCAGTCTTAGGTCTTTTAACTATGGCTACACCTTC
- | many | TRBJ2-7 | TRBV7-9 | CASSLSRTTYEQYF | TGTGCCAGCAGCCTATCCAGGACAACCTACGAGCAGTACTTC